The next 29 T cell receptor beta chains were all read from a single sample in a study of blood T cell repertoires in COVID-19. Assay: immunoSEQ multiplex PCR; the TCRdb copy retains only in-frame clones and omits some. The table shows some 330,000 clones, with around 86% occurring only once. The sequenced material came from PBMCs or T cells enriched from blood (not recorded which). The origin of the receptors is a woman aged 50 to 65 who had recovered from COVID-19.

This clone has just one count. The chain recombines TRBV5-1 with TRBJ1-2; 8 bases line up with TRBD1. CDR1 and CDR2 (germline): SGHRS, YFSETQ. The CDR3 sequence is 14 residues long. J lost 1 base, V lost 4 bases, and 3 bases had no gene match. CDR3 DNA: TGCGCCAGCAGCGCGACAGGGGATAACTATGGCTACACCTTC. Translating it yields CASSATGDNYGYTF. Using reference TRBV5-1 and TRBJ1-2 for the parts outside the CDR3, the full variable domain is KAGVTQTPRYLIKTRGQQVTLSCSPISGHRSVSWYQQTPGQGLQFLFEYFSETQRNKGNFPGRFSGRQFSNSRSEMNVSTLELGDSALYLCASSATGDNYGYTFGSGTRLTVV.

This chain's CDR3 is CASSPTGAGTNEKLFF. DNA of the CDR3: TGCGCCAGCAGCCCTACAGGGGCCGGGACTAATGAAAAACTGTTTTTT. The chain is built from TRBV5-1 and TRBJ1-4; 7 positions match TRBD1. The V gene's germline CDR1 is SGHRS and CDR2 YFSETQ. V gave up 4 bases and J gave up 2 bases; unmatched junction bases: 8. The CDR3 has 16 residues. Looking up the rest from reference TRBV5-1 and TRBJ1-4 gives the full variable domain: KAGVTQTPRYLIKTRGQQVTLSCSPISGHRSVSWYQQTPGQGLQFLFEYFSETQRNKGNFPGRFSGRQFSNSRSEMNVSTLELGDSALYLCASSPTGAGTNEKLFFGSGTQLSVL.

The genes are TRBV4-3 and TRBJ2-7; the D gene is possibly TRBD2 (7 bases). CDR3 length: 13 amino acids. V lost 4 bases and J 4 bases, leaving 11 bases between the germline ends. Germline lookup yields CDR1 LGHNA and CDR2 YSLEER. This CDR3 is CASSPGGGYEQYF. As DNA, the CDR3 is TGCGCCAGCAGCCCGGGGGGCGGTTACGAGCAGTACTTC.

This clone was detected once. The V gene is TRBV25-1, the J gene TRBJ2-7; D might be TRBD1 (6 bases). CDR1 is MGHDK, CDR2 SYGVNS, per germline. The CDR3 sequence is 16 residues long. Trimming shortened V by 1 base and J by 2 bases, and 15 bases separated the two germline ends. The CDR3 DNA follows: TGTGCCAGCAGTGAATGGGTGGGGGCGCATCCCTACGAGCAGTACTTC. Translated, it gives CASSEWVGAHPYEQYF.

The rearrangement joins TRBV4-2 to TRBJ1-4, with TRBD1 matching 7 bases. The germline V gene encodes CDR1 LGHNA and CDR2 YNFKEQ. The V gene end was trimmed by 0 bases and the J gene end by 5 bases; junction bases not matched to a gene: 3. CDR3 length equals 15 residues. CDR3 sequence (DNA): TGTGCCAGCAGCCAAGAAAGGGGGCCGAATGAAAAACTGTTTTTT. Its protein is CASSQERGPNEKLFF.

The V gene is TRBV7-2, the J gene TRBJ1-2, with 8 positions matching TRBD1. This CDR3 comprises 15 residues. Germline V gene data show CDR1 as SGHTA and CDR2 as FQGNSA. V was clipped by 4 bases and J by 5 bases; unmatched bases: 9. The DNA of the CDR3 is TGTGCCAGCAGCTCACCCGGGACAGGACTATATGGCTACACCTTC. Translated, it gives CASSSPGTGLYGYTF.

This clone showed up just once. The chain is built from TRBV7-9 and TRBJ1-2; D perhaps matches TRBD1 (6 bases). This CDR3 is built from 17 residues. The germline V and J ends were trimmed by 1 base and 2 bases, with 17 bases remaining between them. Germline V gene lookup returns CDR1 SEHNR and CDR2 FQNEAQ (reference sequence). The CDR3 here is CASSLGQAPGKNYGYTF. Written as DNA, the CDR3 is TGTGCCAGCAGCTTAGGACAGGCTCCGGGTAAGAACTATGGCTACACCTTC.

This chain connects TRBV2 to TRBJ1-5, with TRBD1 as a possible D gene (5 bases). The V end was cut by 6 bases, the J end by 3 bases, with 15 bases between. CDR3 length: 15 amino acids. Germline V CDR1 and CDR2: SNHLY, FYNNEI. Here the CDR3 reads CASRGGVGINQPQHF. The CDR3 coding sequence is TGTGCCAGCAGGGGGGGAGTAGGGATCAATCAGCCCCAGCATTTT.

This clone was seen only once. The chain has TRBV29-1 and TRBJ2-1; TRBD2 might be the D (7 bases). This CDR3 region has 14 residues. Germline CDR1 reads SQVTM; CDR2 reads ANQGSEA. Trimming removed 8 bases at V and 10 bases at J, with 24 bases between. As DNA, the CDR3 is TGCAGCACTATAGGGGGGGACTACTCTCACGAGCAGTTCTTC. This encodes CSTIGGDYSHEQFF.

The chain has TRBV6-1 and TRBJ1-4, with D tentatively TRBD1 (5 bases). Germline assignment: CDR1 MNHNS and CDR2 SASEGT. With 4 bases removed from V and 2 bases from J, the gap between germline ends came to 14 bases. CDR3 size: 16 residues. The CDR3 region is CASSGGFGGTNEKLFF. In DNA, the CDR3 is TGTGCCAGCAGTGGGGGGTTTGGGGGGACTAATGAAAAACTGTTTTTT.

V usage is TRBV9 and J usage is TRBJ2-2; TRBD1 agrees at 11 bases. Trimming cost V 3 bases and J 6 bases; bases outside gene matches: 13. CDR1 SGDLS and CDR2 YYNGEE come from the germline V gene. This CDR3 comprises 18 residues. The CDR3 is CASSASPGGQGAAGELFF. CDR3 DNA sequence: TGTGCCAGCAGCGCCTCCCCGGGAGGACAGGGGGCGGCCGGGGAGCTGTTTTTT.

The V call is TRBV9, the J call TRBJ2-5; D gene unclear. This CDR3 has 12 residues. The V gene lost 3 bases and the J gene lost 5 bases, with 8 bases spanning the gap. Germline lookup yields CDR1 SGDLS and CDR2 YYNGEE. The CDR3 nucleotides are TGTGCCAGCAGCGCAGTCGGGGAGACCCAGTACTTC. Translation gives CASSAVGETQYF.

The chain has TRBV30 and TRBJ1-2; weak D call: TRBD1 (6 bases). The CDR3 spans 12 residues. The germline V gene has CDR1 GTSNPN and CDR2 SVGIG (reference sequence). Deletions cut 4 bases from V and 8 bases from J, with 14 bases between. CDR3 residues: CAWNRVVTGYTF. The DNA of the CDR3 is TGTGCCTGGAACAGGGTGGTTACGGGCTACACCTTC.

V usage is TRBV4-3 and J usage is TRBJ1-1, with 7 bases identical to TRBD1. From germline, CDR1 is LGHNA and CDR2 YSLEER. The CDR3 sequence is 15 residues long. Losses at the gene ends were 4 bases for V and 5 bases for J; bases not matched to a gene: 10. CDR3 in amino acids: CASSRFLTGDTEAFF. CDR3 DNA sequence: TGCGCCAGCAGCCGCTTCCTCACAGGGGATACTGAAGCTTTCTTT.

The chain links TRBV5-8 to TRBJ1-2; 9 bases are shared with TRBD1. Germline CDR1 SGHTS, CDR2 YDEGEE. Trimming removed 2 bases from V and 8 bases from J; junction bases left unmatched: 4. CDR3 length equals 13 residues. In DNA, the CDR3 is TGTGCCAGCAGCTTACAGGGGGCCAGAGGCTACACCTTC. This sequence encodes CASSLQGARGYTF.

V and J are TRBV19 and TRBJ1-5; D is perhaps TRBD1 (5 bases). The germline V gene encodes CDR1 LNHDA and CDR2 SQIVND (reference sequence). Trimming removed 7 bases from V and 1 base from J, with 14 bases in between. The CDR3 runs to 15 residues. The CDR3 protein is CASTKDKGSNQPQHF. The CDR3 DNA follows: TGTGCCAGTACAAAGGACAAAGGAAGCAATCAGCCCCAGCATTTT.

The chain joins TRBV29-1 to TRBJ1-2; 8 nucleotides match TRBD1. Trimming at V came to 6 bases and at J to 2 bases, leaving 8 bases not matched to a gene. Germline-derived CDR1 and CDR2 are SQVTM and ANQGSEA. CDR3 length equals 14 residues. CDR3 sequence reads: CSVVGAGGNYGYTF. DNA for the CDR3: TGCAGCGTAGTTGGGGCAGGGGGCAACTATGGCTACACCTTC.

The genes are TRBV13 and TRBJ2-7; possibly TRBD1 for D (6 bases). Deletions cut 5 bases from V and 9 bases from J, with 23 bases between. CDR3 length: 15 residues. Germline CDR1 is PRHDT and CDR2 is FYEKMQ (reference sequence). CDR3 coding DNA: TGTGCCAGCAGCGCCGACCAGGGGATCGGCGACGGGCAGTACTTC. Amino acids: CASSADQGIGDGQYF.

The CDR3 region is CASQQFTQANYGYTF. The CDR3 DNA sequence: TGTGCCAGTCAACAATTCACCCAAGCTAACTATGGCTACACCTTC. The V call is TRBV19, the J call TRBJ1-2; D not resolved. CDR1 LNHDA and CDR2 SQIVND come from the germline V gene (reference sequence). The CDR3 loop spans 15 amino acids. V lost 8 bases, J lost 0 bases, and 16 bases lay in between.

V is TRBV11-3 and J is TRBJ2-4; 7 bases are shared with TRBD1. The CDR3 is made up of 15 amino acids. Germline CDR1 and CDR2: SGHNT and YENEEA. The ends lost 2 bases at V and 9 bases at J; junction bases unmatched: 10. The chain's CDR3 is CASSLRTGDKGIQYF. The CDR3 coding sequence is TGTGCCAGCAGCTTAAGGACAGGAGATAAGGGCATTCAGTACTTC.

The V call is TRBV30, the J call TRBJ1-2; perhaps TRBD1 as D (5 bases). CDR1 and CDR2 (germline): GTSNPN, SVGIG (reference sequence). The ends were cut back, 0 bases at V and 4 bases at J, with 15 bases in the middle. This CDR3 has 15 amino acids. CDR3 sequence: CAWSVRETALYGYTF. DNA for the CDR3: TGTGCCTGGAGTGTACGAGAGACAGCCCTCTATGGCTACACCTTC.

V gene TRBV7-3 combines with J gene TRBJ2-1; D might be TRBD2 (7 bases). Germline V lookup: CDR1 SGHTA, CDR2 FQGTGA. The CDR3 loop spans 17 amino acids. V was pared by 4 bases and J by 0 bases, with 16 bases between. The CDR3 region has the DNA TGTGCCAGCAGCTCGAACACGGGGGGCAGCTCCTACAATGAGCAGTTCTTC. Its translation is CASSSNTGGSSYNEQFF.

This rearrangement joins TRBV28 to TRBJ1-5; D gene ambiguous. With 4 bases removed from V and 0 bases from J, the gap between germline ends came to 13 bases. This CDR3 is built from 16 residues. The germline V gene has CDR1 MDHEN and CDR2 SYDVKM. The CDR3 DNA sequence: TGTGCCAGCAGTTCCCGGAGCAGTTTTAGCAATCAGCCCCAGCATTTT. Translation gives CASSSRSSFSNQPQHF.

In its sample, this clone was seen once. The V gene is TRBV6-2 or TRBV6-3, the J gene TRBJ2-1, with D perhaps TRBD2 (5 bases). Germline lookup yields CDR1 MNHEY and CDR2 SVGEGT. This CDR3 has 12 amino acids. The germline V and J ends were trimmed by 2 bases and 10 bases, with 9 bases remaining between them. CDR3 region: CASSYVSGEQFF. The CDR3 nucleotides are TGTGCCAGCAGTTACGTGTCGGGAGAGCAGTTCTTC.

The sample holds a few counts of this clone. The V and J genes are TRBV11-2 and TRBJ1-1; D is unresolved. Germline loops: CDR1 SGHAT, CDR2 FQNNGV. The CDR3 totals 14 residues. Trimming stripped 3 bases from V and 1 base from J, with 9 bases between. CDR3 sequence reads: CASSLGATNTEAFF. In DNA, the CDR3 is TGTGCCAGCAGCTTGGGCGCTACGAACACTGAAGCTTTCTTT.

The table lists this clone with a few counts. The rearrangement uses TRBV6-5 and TRBJ1-1, with a weak D call TRBD1 (6 bases). The CDR3 covers 14 residues. Trimming left V 3 bases short and J 5 bases short, with 13 bases between. Germline lookup yields CDR1 MNHEY and CDR2 SVGAGI. CDR3 residues: CASSYGGRGTEAFF. CDR3 bases: TGTGCCAGCAGTTATGGGGGCCGTGGGACTGAAGCTTTCTTT.

The rearrangement joins TRBV6-5 to TRBJ2-2; 11 bases match TRBD1. Germline V gene sequence: CDR1 MNHEY, CDR2 SVGAGI. V trimming: 4 bases; J trimming: 6 bases; junction bases outside the gene matches: 4. The CDR3 has 15 amino acids. CDR3 sequence: CASSSGQGGSGELFF. CDR3 in DNA: TGTGCCAGCAGTTCGGGACAGGGGGGATCCGGGGAGCTGTTTTTT.

The chain joins TRBV29-1 to TRBJ1-1; D is perhaps TRBD1 (5 bases). CDR3 size: 14 residues. The V end lost 7 bases, the J end lost 4 bases, and 19 bases lay between the germline ends. Germline assignment: CDR1 SQVTM and CDR2 ANQGSEA. CDR3 sequence (DNA): TGCAGCGGGAGGGAGGGACCCGAGAGCACTGAAGCTTTCTTT. The encoded protein is CSGREGPESTEAFF.

This rearrangement joins TRBV4-3 to TRBJ1-1, with D tentatively TRBD1 (5 bases). CDR1 is LGHNA and CDR2 is YSLEER in the germline V gene. V dropped 4 bases and J dropped 4 bases, with 16 bases sitting between them. This CDR3 is 15 amino acids long. For the CDR3, the DNA is TGCGCCAGCAGCCGAACGCAGGGCCGCGGCACTGAAGCTTTCTTT. Translating it yields CASSRTQGRGTEAFF.